The clone carrying this TCR beta chain is categorized as medium-sized (0.01 to 0.1%). Its antigen remains unidentified. The CDR3 spans 11 residues. CDR1 and CDR2 (germline): MNHEY, SMNVEV (reference sequence). Trimming shortened V by 3 bases and J by 7 bases, and 4 bases separated the two germline ends. This sample is part of a study of metastatic and nonmetastatic thyroid tumors. Points from the study as a whole: The study reportedly found significantly higher TCR beta diversity in malignant thyroid tumors than benign nodules, in blood and tumor.

Not a single patient had been given any form of treatment at any point before undergoing thyroid surgery. Authors' analysis steps: The authors used CDR3 differences across clinicopathological groups to build a distant-metastasis classifier for papillary thyroid cancer. TCRdb reassembled clones from the PCR reads with MiXCR. The V and J calls reflect TCRdb's pipeline rather than the authors' work. The data contain approximately 12,000 clones, 20% to 25% of them singletons. This sequence originates from a female donor with papillary thyroid cancer or a benign thyroid nodule (not recorded which). Some clones in this sample may be carry-over from other donors' samples. Sequencing used blood. V is TRBV27 and J is TRBJ2-1, with D unresolved. The CDR3 DNA reads TGTGCCAGCAGTTTGAGGAATGAGCAGTTCTTC. Translating gives CASSLRNEQFF.